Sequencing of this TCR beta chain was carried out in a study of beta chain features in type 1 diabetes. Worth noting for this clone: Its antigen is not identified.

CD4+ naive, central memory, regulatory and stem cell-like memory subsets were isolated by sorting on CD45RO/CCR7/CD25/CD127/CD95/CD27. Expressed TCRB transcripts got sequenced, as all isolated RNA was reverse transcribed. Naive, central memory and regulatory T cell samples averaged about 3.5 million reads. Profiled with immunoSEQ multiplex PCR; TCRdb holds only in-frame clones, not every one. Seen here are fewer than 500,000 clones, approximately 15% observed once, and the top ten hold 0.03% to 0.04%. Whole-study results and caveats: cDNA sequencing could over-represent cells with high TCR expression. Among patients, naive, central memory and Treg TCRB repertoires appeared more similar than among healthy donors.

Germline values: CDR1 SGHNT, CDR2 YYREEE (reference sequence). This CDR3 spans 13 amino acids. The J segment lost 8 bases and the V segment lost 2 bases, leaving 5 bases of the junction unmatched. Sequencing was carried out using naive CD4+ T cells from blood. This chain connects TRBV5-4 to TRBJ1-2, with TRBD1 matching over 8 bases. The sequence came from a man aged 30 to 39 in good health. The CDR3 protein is CASSFYDRGGYTF. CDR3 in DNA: TGTGCCAGCAGCTTCTACGACAGGGGAGGCTACACCTTC.